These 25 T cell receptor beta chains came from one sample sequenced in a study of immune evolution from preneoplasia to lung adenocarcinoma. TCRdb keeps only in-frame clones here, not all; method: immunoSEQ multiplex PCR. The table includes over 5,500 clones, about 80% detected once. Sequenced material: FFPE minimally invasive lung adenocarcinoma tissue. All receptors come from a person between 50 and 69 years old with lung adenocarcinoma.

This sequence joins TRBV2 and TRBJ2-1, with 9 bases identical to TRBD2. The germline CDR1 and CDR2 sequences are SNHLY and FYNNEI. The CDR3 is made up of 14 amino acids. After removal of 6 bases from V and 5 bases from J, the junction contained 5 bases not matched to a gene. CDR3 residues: CASSETSGNNEQFF. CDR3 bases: TGTGCCAGCAGCGAGACTAGCGGAAACAATGAGCAGTTCTTC.

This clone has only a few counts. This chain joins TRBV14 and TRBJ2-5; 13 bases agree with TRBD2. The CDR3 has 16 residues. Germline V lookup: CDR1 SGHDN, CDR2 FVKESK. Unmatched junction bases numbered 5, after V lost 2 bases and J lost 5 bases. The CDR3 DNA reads TGTGCCAGCAGCCAACCGGGACTAGCGGGGTTCGAGACCCAGTACTTC. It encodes CASSQPGLAGFETQYF.

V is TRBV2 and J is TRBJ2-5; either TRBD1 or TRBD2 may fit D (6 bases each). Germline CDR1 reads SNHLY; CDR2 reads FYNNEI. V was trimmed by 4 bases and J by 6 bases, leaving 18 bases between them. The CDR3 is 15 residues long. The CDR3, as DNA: TGTGCCAGCAGTGCCCTTTCCGGGGGCGGCAAGACCCAGTACTTC. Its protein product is CASSALSGGGKTQYF.

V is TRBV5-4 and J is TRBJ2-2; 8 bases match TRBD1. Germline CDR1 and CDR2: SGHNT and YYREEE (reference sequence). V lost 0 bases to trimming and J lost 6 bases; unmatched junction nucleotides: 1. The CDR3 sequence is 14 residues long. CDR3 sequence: CASSLEQGAGELFF. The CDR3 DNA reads TGTGCCAGCAGCTTGGAACAGGGGGCCGGGGAGCTGTTTTTT.

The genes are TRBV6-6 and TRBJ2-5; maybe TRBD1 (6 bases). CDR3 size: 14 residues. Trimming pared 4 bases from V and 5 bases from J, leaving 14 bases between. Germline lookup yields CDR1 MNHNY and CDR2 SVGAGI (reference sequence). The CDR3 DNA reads TGTGCCAGCAGTTTACAGGGAGAGGAGGAGACCCAGTACTTC. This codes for CASSLQGEEETQYF.

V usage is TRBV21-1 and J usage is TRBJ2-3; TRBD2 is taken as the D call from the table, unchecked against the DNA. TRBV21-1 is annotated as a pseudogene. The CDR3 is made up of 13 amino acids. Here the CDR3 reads CASSGGSTDTQYF. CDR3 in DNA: TGTGCCAGCAGCGGGGGGAGCACAGATACGCAGTATTTT.

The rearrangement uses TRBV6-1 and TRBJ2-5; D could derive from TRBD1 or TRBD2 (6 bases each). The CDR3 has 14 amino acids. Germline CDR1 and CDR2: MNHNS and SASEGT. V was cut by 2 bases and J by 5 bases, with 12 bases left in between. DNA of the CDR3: TGTGCCAGCAGTGAACTGGGGGGCGCGGAGACCCAGTACTTC. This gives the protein CASSELGGAETQYF.

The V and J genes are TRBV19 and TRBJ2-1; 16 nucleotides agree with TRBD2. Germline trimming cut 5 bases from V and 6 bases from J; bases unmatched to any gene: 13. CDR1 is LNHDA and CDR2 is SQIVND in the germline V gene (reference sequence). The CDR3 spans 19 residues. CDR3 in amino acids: CASSSYTGTSGRAINEQFF. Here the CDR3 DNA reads TGTGCCAGTAGTTCTTACACCGGGACTAGCGGGAGGGCCATCAATGAGCAGTTCTTC.

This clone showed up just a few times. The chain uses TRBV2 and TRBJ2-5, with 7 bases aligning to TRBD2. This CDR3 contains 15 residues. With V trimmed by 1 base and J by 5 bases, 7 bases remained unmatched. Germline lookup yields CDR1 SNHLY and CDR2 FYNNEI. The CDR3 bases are TGTGCCAGCAGTGAAGACCGGGGGGTCGGCGAGACCCAGTACTTC. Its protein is CASSEDRGVGETQYF.

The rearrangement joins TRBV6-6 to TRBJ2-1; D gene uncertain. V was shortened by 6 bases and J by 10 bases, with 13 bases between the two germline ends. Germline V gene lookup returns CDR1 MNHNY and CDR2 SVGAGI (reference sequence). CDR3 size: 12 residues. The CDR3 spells CASRKNGMEQFF. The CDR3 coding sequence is TGTGCCAGCAGGAAGAACGGAATGGAGCAGTTCTTC.

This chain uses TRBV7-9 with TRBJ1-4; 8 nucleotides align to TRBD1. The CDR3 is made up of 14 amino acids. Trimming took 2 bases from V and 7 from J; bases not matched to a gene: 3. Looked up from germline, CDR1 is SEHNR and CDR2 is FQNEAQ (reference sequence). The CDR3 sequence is CASSLTQGGEKLFF. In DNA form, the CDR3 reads TGTGCCAGCAGCTTAACACAGGGGGGTGAAAAACTGTTTTTT.

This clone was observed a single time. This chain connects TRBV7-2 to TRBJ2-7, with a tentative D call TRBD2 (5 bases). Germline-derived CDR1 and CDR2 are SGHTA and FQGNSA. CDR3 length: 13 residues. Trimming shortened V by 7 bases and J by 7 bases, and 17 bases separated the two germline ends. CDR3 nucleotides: TGTGCCAGCACCTATACCTCGGGGTCTGAGCAGTACTTC. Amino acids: CASTYTSGSEQYF.

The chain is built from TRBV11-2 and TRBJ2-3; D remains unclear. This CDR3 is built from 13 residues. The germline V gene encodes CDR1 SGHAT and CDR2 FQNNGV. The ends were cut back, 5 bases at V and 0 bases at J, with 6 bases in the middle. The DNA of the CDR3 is TGTGCCAGCAGCATATCTAGCACAGATACGCAGTATTTT. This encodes CASSISSTDTQYF.

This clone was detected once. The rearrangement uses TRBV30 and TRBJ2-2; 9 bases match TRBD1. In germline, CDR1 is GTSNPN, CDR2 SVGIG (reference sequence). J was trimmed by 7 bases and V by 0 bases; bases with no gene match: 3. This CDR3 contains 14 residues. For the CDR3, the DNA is TGTGCCTGGAGTGTTGGACAGGGGATCGGGGAGCTGTTTTTT. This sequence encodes CAWSVGQGIGELFF.

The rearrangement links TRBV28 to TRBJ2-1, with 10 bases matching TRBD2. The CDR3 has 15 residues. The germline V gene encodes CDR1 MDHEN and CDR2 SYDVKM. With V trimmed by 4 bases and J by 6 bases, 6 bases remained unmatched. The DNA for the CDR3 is TGTGCCAGCAGTTCACTAGCGGGATTTCTCAATGAGCAGTTCTTC. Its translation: CASSSLAGFLNEQFF.

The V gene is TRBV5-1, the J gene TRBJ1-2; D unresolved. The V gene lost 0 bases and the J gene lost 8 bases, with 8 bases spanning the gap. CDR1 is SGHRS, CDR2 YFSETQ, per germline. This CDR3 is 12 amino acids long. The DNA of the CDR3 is TGCGCCAGCAGCTTGGACATGTTCGGCTACACCTTC. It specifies CASSLDMFGYTF. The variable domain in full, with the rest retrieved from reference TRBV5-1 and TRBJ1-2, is KAGVTQTPRYLIKTRGQQVTLSCSPISGHRSVSWYQQTPGQGLQFLFEYFSETQRNKGNFPGRFSGRQFSNSRSEMNVSTLELGDSALYLCASSLDMFGYTFGSGTRLTVV.

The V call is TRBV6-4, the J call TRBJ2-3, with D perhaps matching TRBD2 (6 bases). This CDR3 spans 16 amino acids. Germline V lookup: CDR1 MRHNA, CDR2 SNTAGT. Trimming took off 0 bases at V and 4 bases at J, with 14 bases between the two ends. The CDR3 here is CASSDSGEEGADTQYF. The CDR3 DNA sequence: TGTGCCAGCAGTGACTCGGGGGAGGAAGGGGCAGATACGCAGTATTTT.

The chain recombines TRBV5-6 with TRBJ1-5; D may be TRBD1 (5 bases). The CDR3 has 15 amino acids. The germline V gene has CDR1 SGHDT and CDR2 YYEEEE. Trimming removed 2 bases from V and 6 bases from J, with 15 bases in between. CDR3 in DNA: TGTGCCAGCAGCTTCGCCGGGGGTTGGGCTCAGCCCCAGCATTTT. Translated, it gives CASSFAGGWAQPQHF.

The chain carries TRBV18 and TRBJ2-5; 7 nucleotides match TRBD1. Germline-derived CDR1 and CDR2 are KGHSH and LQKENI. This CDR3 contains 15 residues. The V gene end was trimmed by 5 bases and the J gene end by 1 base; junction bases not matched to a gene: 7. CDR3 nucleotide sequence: TGTGCCAGCTCATCGGGACAGCAGATCCAAGAGACCCAGTACTTC. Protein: CASSSGQQIQETQYF.

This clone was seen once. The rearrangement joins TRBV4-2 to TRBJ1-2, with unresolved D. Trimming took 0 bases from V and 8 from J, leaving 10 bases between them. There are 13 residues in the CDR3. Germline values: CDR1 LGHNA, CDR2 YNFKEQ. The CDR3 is CASSQDAVRGYTF. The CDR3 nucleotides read TGTGCCAGCAGCCAAGATGCAGTCCGGGGCTACACCTTC.

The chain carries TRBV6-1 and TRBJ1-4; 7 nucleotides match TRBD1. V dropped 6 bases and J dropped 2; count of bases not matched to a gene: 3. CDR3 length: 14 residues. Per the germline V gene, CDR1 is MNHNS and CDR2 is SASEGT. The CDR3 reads CASSTGVTNEKLFF. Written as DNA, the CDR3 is TGTGCCAGCAGCACAGGGGTGACTAATGAAAAACTGTTTTTT.

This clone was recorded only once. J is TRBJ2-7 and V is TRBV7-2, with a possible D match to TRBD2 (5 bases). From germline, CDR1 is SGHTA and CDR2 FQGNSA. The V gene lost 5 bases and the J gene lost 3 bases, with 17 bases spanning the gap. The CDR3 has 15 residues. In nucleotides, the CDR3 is TGTGCCAGCAGCCCTGGCCCTAGCATTGTCTACGAGCAGTACTTC. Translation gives CASSPGPSIVYEQYF. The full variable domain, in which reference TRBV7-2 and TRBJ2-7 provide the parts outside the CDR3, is GAGVSQSPSNKVTEKGKDVELRCDPISGHTALYWYRQSLGQGLEFLIYFQGNSAPDKSGLPSDRFSAERTGGSVSTLTIQRTQQEDSAVYLCASSPGPSIVYEQYFGPGTRLTVT.

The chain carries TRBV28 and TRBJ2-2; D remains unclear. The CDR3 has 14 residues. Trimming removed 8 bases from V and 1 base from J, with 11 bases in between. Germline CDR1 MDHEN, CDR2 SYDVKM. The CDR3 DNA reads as TGTGCCAGCGTCGGAGCCTTGAACACCGGGGAGCTGTTTTTT. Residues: CASVGALNTGELFF.

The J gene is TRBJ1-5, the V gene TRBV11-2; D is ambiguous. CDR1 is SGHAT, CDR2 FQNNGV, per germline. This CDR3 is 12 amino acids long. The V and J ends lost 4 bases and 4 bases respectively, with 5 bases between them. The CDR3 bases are TGTGCCAGCAGCTCGGAGAATCAGCCCCAGCATTTT. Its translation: CASSSENQPQHF.

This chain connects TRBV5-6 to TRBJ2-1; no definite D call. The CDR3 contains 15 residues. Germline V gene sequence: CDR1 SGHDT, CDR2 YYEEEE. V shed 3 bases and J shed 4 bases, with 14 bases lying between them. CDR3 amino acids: CASSSGSSPYNEQFF. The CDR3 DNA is TGTGCCAGCAGCTCCGGCTCTTCCCCATACAATGAGCAGTTCTTC.